Following are 14 T cell receptor beta chains from one sample sequenced in a study of blood T cell repertoires in COVID-19. Sequenced by immunoSEQ multiplex PCR; TCRdb stores in-frame clones only, minus some. Of about 89,000 clones listed, about 80% were seen once; the top ten hold almost 50%. The sample was peripheral blood. The receptors were gathered from a human donor in a cohort sampled during active COVID-19.

This chain links TRBV6-4 with TRBJ2-2; 11 bases line up with TRBD2. With V trimmed by 2 bases and J by 3 bases, 5 bases remained unmatched. From germline, CDR1 is MRHNA and CDR2 SNTAGT. This CDR3 comprises 17 residues. This CDR3 is CASSDPSGRPHTGELFF. CDR3 DNA: TGTGCCAGCAGTGACCCTAGCGGGAGGCCCCACACCGGGGAGCTGTTTTTT.

The chain combines TRBV5-4 with TRBJ2-5, with 11 positions matching TRBD2. The germline CDR1 and CDR2 sequences are SGHNT and YYREEE (reference sequence). Germline trimming cut 4 bases from V and 3 bases from J; bases unmatched to any gene: 2. CDR3 length: 14 amino acids. Here the CDR3 reads CASSRLAGKETQYF. The CDR3 bases are TGTGCCAGCAGCAGACTAGCGGGAAAAGAGACCCAGTACTTC.

The V call is TRBV28, the J call TRBJ2-2; D is unresolved. In germline, CDR1 is MDHEN, CDR2 SYDVKM. The CDR3 loop spans 14 amino acids. V lost 2 bases and J lost 2, with 6 bases in between. The CDR3 nucleotides read TGTGCCAGCAGTTTAGGGCTTAACACCGGGGAGCTGTTTTTT. It specifies CASSLGLNTGELFF.

This chain links TRBV7-9 with TRBJ2-1; perhaps TRBD2 as D (5 bases). Trimming removed 5 bases at V and 6 bases at J, with 20 bases between. Germline V gene data show CDR1 as SEHNR and CDR2 as FQNEAQ (reference sequence). The CDR3 is 16 residues long. The CDR3 spells CASSPRGGLVPNEQFF. The DNA of the CDR3 is TGTGCCAGCAGCCCCCGGGGTGGGCTAGTACCCAATGAGCAGTTCTTC.

This clone was observed a single time. The chain couples TRBV27 to TRBJ2-6; D perhaps matches TRBD2 (6 bases). This CDR3 has 15 amino acids. The germline gives CDR1 MNHEY, CDR2 SMNVEV (reference sequence). The V end was cut by 1 base, the J end by 2 bases, with 6 bases between. DNA of the CDR3: TGTGCCAGCAGTTTATGGAGGGCTGGGGCCAACGTCCTGACTTTC. It specifies CASSLWRAGANVLTF.

The V gene is TRBV5-4, the J gene TRBJ1-1; D is uncertain. The CDR3 is made up of 15 amino acids. V was clipped by 4 bases and J by 1 base, with 14 bases between them. Germline-derived CDR1 and CDR2 are SGHNT and YYREEE (reference sequence). Here the CDR3 reads CASSKGSTENTEAFF. CDR3 sequence (DNA): TGTGCCAGCAGCAAAGGCTCAACAGAGAACACTGAAGCTTTCTTT.

The chain has TRBV4-1 and TRBJ2-3, with TRBD2 identical over 9 bases. This CDR3 contains 17 residues. The germline CDR1 and CDR2 sequences are MGHRA and YSYEKL. The V segment lost 4 bases and the J segment 1 base; nucleotides outside the gene matches: 9. The CDR3 spells CASSPRRASGGTDTQYF. As DNA, the CDR3 is TGCGCCAGCAGCCCGCGACGGGCTAGCGGGGGCACAGATACGCAGTATTTT.

The V call is TRBV7-9, the J call TRBJ1-2; TRBD1 agrees at 8 bases. After removal of 5 bases from V and 4 bases from J, the junction contained 27 bases not matched to a gene. Looked up from germline, CDR1 is SEHNR and CDR2 is FQNEAQ (reference sequence). The CDR3 spans 21 residues. The CDR3 loop reads CASSTRGHGQGGVPESYGYTF. CDR3 DNA: TGTGCCAGCAGCACCCGGGGACACGGACAGGGAGGGGTGCCAGAGAGCTATGGCTACACCTTC. The full variable domain, in which reference TRBV7-9 and TRBJ1-2 provide the parts outside the CDR3, is DTGVSQNPRHKITKRGQNVTFRCDPISEHNRLYWYRQTLGQGPEFLTYFQNEAQLEKSRLLSDRFSAERPKGSFSTLEIQRTEQGDSAMYLCASSTRGHGQGGVPESYGYTFGSGTRLTVV.

The chain joins TRBV2 to TRBJ1-3; 7 nucleotides line up with TRBD1. V lost 6 bases to trimming and J lost 2 bases; unmatched junction nucleotides: 4. CDR3 size: 14 residues. CDR1 is SNHLY and CDR2 is FYNNEI in the germline V gene. The CDR3 DNA reads TGTGCCAGCAGCCGAACAGGGGCTGGAAACACCATATATTTT. This codes for CASSRTGAGNTIYF.

The chain combines TRBV28 with TRBJ2-7; TRBD2 might be the D (5 bases). The CDR3 covers 18 residues. The germline CDR1 and CDR2 sequences are MDHEN and SYDVKM. Trimming cost V 6 bases and J 0 bases, with 24 bases left between them. The CDR3 here is CASSRSLGRGLSSYEQYF. As DNA, the CDR3 is TGTGCCAGCAGCCGCTCACTAGGAAGAGGCCTGAGCTCCTACGAGCAGTACTTC.

The V call is TRBV30, the J call TRBJ1-5; D unresolved. The CDR3 is 16 residues long. The ends were cut back, 0 bases at V and 3 bases at J, with 15 bases in the middle. Per the germline V gene, CDR1 is GTSNPN and CDR2 is SVGIG (reference sequence). CDR3 sequence reads: CAWSVYGRITNQPQHF. The CDR3 DNA is TGTGCCTGGAGTGTATATGGGAGGATCACCAATCAGCCCCAGCATTTT.

The CDR3 here is CASNDPWGGSQPQHF. Here the CDR3 DNA reads TGTGCCAGCAACGACCCCTGGGGGGGCAGCCAGCCCCAGCATTTT. The rearrangement links TRBV28 to TRBJ1-5, with TRBD1 as a possible D gene (6 bases). Per the germline V gene, CDR1 is MDHEN and CDR2 is SYDVKM. This CDR3 contains 15 residues. Trimming took off 7 bases at V and 7 bases at J, with 20 bases between the two ends.

The chain has TRBV28 and TRBJ2-1, with 11 bases aligning to TRBD2. CDR1 is MDHEN, CDR2 SYDVKM, per germline. Trimming at V came to 3 bases and at J to 0 bases, leaving 7 bases not matched to a gene. The CDR3 runs to 18 residues. The CDR3 loop is CASSFWLGTSGSYNEQFF. The CDR3 nucleotides read TGTGCCAGCAGTTTCTGGTTGGGGACTAGCGGCTCCTACAATGAGCAGTTCTTC.

V gene TRBV18 combines with J gene TRBJ1-5; D is possibly TRBD1 (5 bases). Germline CDR1 reads KGHSH; CDR2 reads LQKENI. The V and J ends lost 3 bases and 2 bases respectively, with 14 bases between them. The CDR3 runs 16 residues. CDR3 loop: CASSPATTAGNQPQHF. CDR3 coding DNA: TGTGCCAGCTCACCCGCCACGACAGCTGGCAATCAGCCCCAGCATTTT.